Listed below are T cell receptor beta chains from one sample, sequenced in a study of T cell repertoires in cytomegalovirus infection. MiXCR, run by TCRdb on the reads, gives a single entry per CDR3 protein. The sample lists some 220,000 distinct CDR3 sequences; roughly 34% were seen once. Their recognized antigens are unknown. The sequences come from CD8+ T cells from cultured PBMCs, collected from culture after CMV antigen stimulation. Receptors were obtained from a human donor in good health (CMV status not recorded). Some clones in this sample may be carry-over from other donors' samples. CDR3s leave out the opening cysteine and the closing phenylalanine or tryptophan.

v_call cdr3_aa
TRBV6-5 ASTPGPERNQPQH
TRBV28 ASSLSGQGTYIRTDTQY
TRBV11-2 ATEGDTQY
TRBV10-2 ASSEIGPLYEQY
TRBV6-1 ASRGKKGTEAF
TRBV12-3/TRBV12-4 ASRPYSGRAGSEQF
TRBV6-1 ASSEGGLAATYNEQF
TRBV6-5 ASSYSMNRDREEKLF
TRBV6-6 ASGQKALGETQY
TRBV18 ASSPPWGGQGYT
TRBV3-1 ASSQLREFPYNEQF
TRBV6-1 ASSVLLAENNEQF
TRBV11-2 ASSSGLAGGYEQY
TRBV10-3 AISGPGQGAHISNQPQH
TRBV6-5 ASSYGAGYTDTQY
TRBV24-1 ATSVRTLDTQY
TRBV7-9 ASVEMASYNSPLH
TRBV6-6 ASSYSGGNYGYT
TRBV7-2 ASRGGNQPQH
TRBV11-1 ASSPGEGPAF
TRBV4-1 ASSQEPLNPGTHHGELF
TRBV7-6 ASSLTVYNEQF
TRBV7-3 ASSVQAGLYNEQF
TRBV7-6 ASSPSSGPQETQY
TRBV10-3 AISESGRSDGELF
TRBV7-8 ASSLWAGATDTQY
TRBV7-3 ASSSPGGGGSYEQY
TRBV6-6 ASSYSGLADYNEQF
TRBV27 ASSGLAGGAYQPQH
TRBV11-3 ASSSGLAQETQY
TRBV4-2 ASSQGGGLASYEQY
TRBV7-8 ASSWGGREGYT
TRBV14 ASSQWTGEKLF
TRBV18 ASSPQQGTNEKLF
TRBV2 ASRSGTGVDGELF
TRBV6-6 ASTTRLTNTGELF
TRBV27 ASKAGGNTEAF
TRBV9 ASSVAEGANSPLH
TRBV11-2 ASTIRGAIEETQY
TRBV6-1 ASSEPDRGYDTQY
TRBV19 ASSIRTLVNTGELF
TRBV11-2 ASSPTRGETQY
TRBV12-3/TRBV12-4 ASRGRYNEQF
TRBV20-1 SARGEGVAGGSFSYNEQF
TRBV28 ASSPTGVKNIQY
TRBV2 AMSPQGRTGNTIY
TRBV29-1 SVARSGSTDTQY
TRBV7-4 ASSIRETYEQY
TRBV11-2 ASSQTSGGSNEQF
TRBV20-1 SASRGGNSNQPQH